This T cell receptor (beta chain) came from a study of somatic mutations in cytotoxic T cells in rheumatoid arthritis. Points on this clone: The antigen is undetermined.

Overall study results and limits: Relative to age-matched healthy controls, rheumatoid arthritis patients did not differ significantly in CD8+ T-cell clonality.

The study pulled out CD4+ and CD8+ cells with positive magnetic bead selection and then checked their purity by flow cytometry. Using immunoSEQ multiplex PCR, the repertoire was profiled, and TCRdb retains in-frame clones only, with some absent. This sample yields about 10,000 clones, of which around 89% are seen a single time; around 1% belongs to the top ten. The CDR3 spans 18 residues. V was shortened by 6 bases and J by 4 bases, with 27 bases between the two germline ends. Germline V CDR1 and CDR2: MDHEN, SYDVKM. Sequencing used CD4+ T cells sorted from blood. V and J are TRBV28 and TRBJ2-5; tentative D call: TRBD2 (7 bases). This receptor was obtained from a woman under 30 with rheumatoid arthritis. The CDR3 coding sequence is TGTGCCAGCAGCGGGGGGTCAATCTGGGGGCGCGAGGCAGAGACCCAGTACTTC. Translated, it gives CASSGGSIWGREAETQYF. Full variable domain (rest looked up from reference TRBV28 and TRBJ2-5): DVKVTQSSRYLVKRTGEKVFLECVQDMDHENMFWYRQDPGLGLRLIYFSYDVKMKEKGDIPEGYSVSREKKERFSLILESASTNQTSMYLCASSGGSIWGREAETQYFGPGTRLLVL.